This paragraph covers one T cell receptor (beta chain) sequence. What it binds is not known. These data come from a study of beta chain features in type 1 diabetes. Study conclusions and caveats: Moderately but significantly shorter TCRB CDR3s were found in Type 1 diabetes patients in all four CD4+ subsets.

What was sequenced were expressed TCRB transcripts, since all of the isolated RNA had been reverse transcribed. Generated by immunoSEQ multiplex PCR, the TCRdb table keeps only in-frame clones and is missing some. The sample records about 330,000 clones, 8% to 13% being singletons. The CDR3 has 14 residues. Germline V gene lookup returns CDR1 MNHEY and CDR2 SVGAGI. With 10 bases removed from V and 2 bases from J, the gap between germline ends came to 17 bases. V usage is TRBV6-5 and J usage is TRBJ1-2; unclear D gene. The receptor was isolated from a woman aged 25 to 39 in good health. The specimen was naive CD4+ T cells from blood. The CDR3 DNA is TGTGCCACCTACGGACGGGAAATAAACTATGGCTACACCTTC. It encodes CATYGREINYGYTF.